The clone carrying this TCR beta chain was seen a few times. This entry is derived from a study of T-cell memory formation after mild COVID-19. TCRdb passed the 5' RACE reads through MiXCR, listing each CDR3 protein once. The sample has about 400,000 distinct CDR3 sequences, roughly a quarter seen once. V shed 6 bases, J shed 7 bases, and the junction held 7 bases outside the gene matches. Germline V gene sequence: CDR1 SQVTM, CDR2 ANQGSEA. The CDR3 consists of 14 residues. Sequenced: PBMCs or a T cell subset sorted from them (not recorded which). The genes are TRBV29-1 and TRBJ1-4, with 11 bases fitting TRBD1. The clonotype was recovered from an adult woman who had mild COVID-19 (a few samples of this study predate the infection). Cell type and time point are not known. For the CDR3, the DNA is TGCAGCGTCAAGGACAGGGGGCGGTTTGAAAAACTGTTTTTT. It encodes CSVKDRGRFEKLFF. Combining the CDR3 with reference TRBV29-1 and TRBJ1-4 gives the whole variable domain SAVISQKPSRDICQRGTSLTIQCQVDSQVTMMFWYRQQPGQSLTLIATANQGSEATYESGFVIDKFPISRPNLTFSTLTVSNMSPEDSSIYLCSVKDRGRFEKLFFGSGTQLSVL.